A single sample is the source of the 12 T cell receptor beta chains below, sequenced in a study of shared clonotypes between healthy human individuals. Generated by immunoSEQ multiplex PCR, the TCRdb table keeps only in-frame clones and is missing some. The sample yields 2 million to 3 million clones, more than 85% seen once. The sample was naive CD4+ T cells from PBMCs. The subset was: CD45RA+ positively selected. The receptors originated from a man younger than 30 in good health. Some clones in this sample may be carry-over from other donors' samples.

The rearrangement links TRBV7-3 to TRBJ2-7; 8 nucleotides match TRBD2. Trimming took 11 bases from V and 2 from J; bases not matched to a gene: 8. This CDR3 is built from 13 residues. CDR1 SGHTA and CDR2 FQGTGA come from the germline V gene. CDR3 DNA: TGTGCCCGCCCTTCGGGAGGGCCCTACGAGCAGTACTTC. Translating gives CARPSGGPYEQYF.

Comments on this clone: The identical CDR3 is also encoded by other nucleotide sequences in the sample. The chain couples TRBV5-1 to TRBJ1-4; TRBD1 matches at 8 bases. Germline V gene data show CDR1 as SGHRS and CDR2 as YFSETQ. J was trimmed by 8 bases and V by 3 bases; bases with no gene match: 6. The CDR3 loop spans 14 amino acids. DNA for the CDR3: TGCGCCAGCAGCTCTGGACAGGGAAACGAAAAACTGTTTTTT. It translates to CASSSGQGNEKLFF.

This clone came up a few times. This sequence joins TRBV18 and TRBJ2-5; D uncertain. The CDR3 is 13 residues long. V lost 4 bases and J 1 base, leaving 7 bases between the germline ends. The germline V gene has CDR1 KGHSH and CDR2 LQKENI. The CDR3 sequence is CASSLIIQETQYF. CDR3 in DNA: TGTGCCAGCTCACTTATTATCCAAGAGACCCAGTACTTC.

The rearrangement uses TRBV29-1 and TRBJ1-1; D possibly corresponds to TRBD1 (6 bases). Trimming removed 7 bases from V and 7 bases from J, with 10 bases in between. The CDR3 is 10 amino acids. Germline values: CDR1 SQVTM, CDR2 ANQGSEA. The CDR3 loop reads CSAGTHEAFF. CDR3 DNA: TGCAGCGCCGGGACACATGAAGCTTTCTTT.

The table lists this clone with a count of one. The V and J genes are TRBV6-5 and TRBJ2-6; a possible D gene is TRBD1 (6 bases). Germline CDR1 MNHEY, CDR2 SVGAGI. V lost 6 bases and J lost 0, with 9 bases in between. This CDR3 region has 15 residues. CDR3 region: CASRMDSSGANVLTF. Here the CDR3 DNA reads TGTGCCAGCAGAATGGACAGCTCTGGGGCCAACGTCCTGACTTTC.

The V gene is TRBV9, the J gene TRBJ2-1; tentatively, D is TRBD1 (5 bases). Looked up from germline, CDR1 is SGDLS and CDR2 is YYNGEE. The germline V and J ends were trimmed by 4 bases and 9 bases, with 17 bases remaining between them. The CDR3 covers 14 residues. CDR3 nucleotide sequence: TGTGCCAGCAGCTCCAAGGGGAAATCGGGTGAGCAGTTCTTC. It encodes CASSSKGKSGEQFF.

With regard to this clone: At one end the junction does not follow the germline gene, possibly because of a read error. V gene TRBV5-1 combines with J gene TRBJ2-1; tentative D call: TRBD1 (6 bases). This CDR3 has 16 residues. Germline lookup yields CDR1 SGHRS and CDR2 YFSETQ. Written as DNA, the CDR3 is TGCGCCAGCAGCTACACAGGGCTTCTCTCCTACAGTGAGCAGTTCTTC. It yields the protein CASSYTGLLSYSEQFF.

The V call is TRBV6-1, the J call TRBJ1-3; D gene uncertain. CDR3 size: 14 residues. The V end was cut by 5 bases, the J end by 0 bases, with 8 bases between. Germline CDR1 reads MNHNS; CDR2 reads SASEGT. The CDR3, as DNA: TGTGCCAGCAGTACGTTGGGCTCTGGAAACACCATATATTTT. This translates into CASSTLGSGNTIYF.

J is TRBJ1-2 and V is TRBV7-8; D remains ambiguous. Trimming took off 4 bases at V and 7 bases at J, with 7 bases between the two ends. From germline, CDR1 is SGHVS and CDR2 FQNEAQ. There are 11 residues in the CDR3. CDR3 loop: CASSSGGGYTF. Here the CDR3 DNA reads TGTGCCAGCAGCTCCGGTGGTGGCTACACCTTC.

J is TRBJ2-3 and V is TRBV29-1; possible D gene TRBD2, 6 bases. The CDR3 contains 14 residues. CDR1 is SQVTM and CDR2 is ANQGSEA in the germline V gene. V lost 7 bases and J 4 bases, leaving 18 bases between the germline ends. The CDR3 nucleotides read TGCAGCGGGGAACCGGGACTCCACTCAGATACGCAGTATTTT. Its protein is CSGEPGLHSDTQYF.

The V and J genes are TRBV10-3 and TRBJ1-1; 11 bases match TRBD1. After removal of 3 bases from V and 3 bases from J, the junction contained 12 bases not matched to a gene. This CDR3 has 18 residues. CDR1 and CDR2 from the germline V gene are ENHRY and SYGVKD. The CDR3 DNA follows: TGTGCCATCAGTGACCCAGGACAGGGGGCTGGAATGTACACTGAAGCTTTCTTT. This sequence encodes CAISDPGQGAGMYTEAFF.

The rearrangement joins TRBV7-3 to TRBJ2-3; D is undetermined. The CDR3 runs 14 residues. Germline CDR1 reads SGHTA; CDR2 reads FQGTGA. V lost 2 bases and J 4 bases, leaving 10 bases between the germline ends. Written as DNA, the CDR3 is TGTGCCAGCAGCTTATGGGCTAACGCAGATACGCAGTATTTT. This encodes CASSLWANADTQYF.